The rows below give T cell receptor beta chains drawn from one sample of a study of beta chain features in type 1 diabetes. Generated by immunoSEQ multiplex PCR, the TCRdb table keeps only in-frame clones and is missing some. The repertoire holds roughly 350,000 clones, with 8.5% to 10% as singletons. Source material: central memory CD4+ T cells from blood. The receptors shown here come from a man aged 25-45 years with type 1 diabetes. The CDR3 runs from the conserved cysteine through the conserved F or W. A D gene is named only where the DNA matches it firmly. A clone size is listed for some rows: how often the clone was seen (once, few, many), or a class if it is expanded.

j_gene	abundance	v_gene	d_gene	CDR3nt	CDR3aa
TRBJ2-5	few	TRBV2	.	TGTGCCAGCAGTGATAGGGGGGAGACCCAGTACTTC	CASSDRGETQYF
TRBJ1-5	.	TRBV30	.	TGTGCCTGGAGCCTGGTGGGAGGGACTCAGCCCCAGCATTTT	CAWSLVGGTQPQHF
TRBJ2-7	few	TRBV5-8	.	TGTGCCAGCAGCCAGGGCTTGGACTCCTACGAGCAGTACTTC	CASSQGLDSYEQYF
TRBJ2-3	few	TRBV7-7	.	TGTGCCAGCAGCTCGACAGCAAGCACAGATACGCAGTATTTT	CASSSTASTDTQYF
TRBJ2-1	few	TRBV5-1	TRBD1	TGCGCCAGCAGCCTACAGGGGGCCCATGAGCAGTTCTTC	CASSLQGAHEQFF
TRBJ2-1	few	TRBV5-4	.	TGTGCCAGCAGCCCTCAAAGCGACCTCTCCTACAATGAGCAGTTCTTC	CASSPQSDLSYNEQFF
TRBJ1-2	.	TRBV7-9	TRBD1	TGTGCCAGCAGCGAAGGGGGAGGGGGCGGCCTCTATGGCTACACCTTC	CASSEGGGGGLYGYTF
TRBJ2-7	few	TRBV7-9	.	TGTGCCAGCAGCTTAGGAATCGGACCCTCCTACGAGCAGTACTTC	CASSLGIGPSYEQYF
TRBJ1-2	.	TRBV19	TRBD1	TGTGCCAGTAGTGCACAGGGGGCGCCGAACTATGGCTACACCTTC	CASSAQGAPNYGYTF
TRBJ1-4	few	TRBV7-3	.	TGTGCCAGCAGCTCTGGACATGGGCGTAATGAAAAACTGTTTTTT	CASSSGHGRNEKLFF
TRBJ1-2	few	TRBV5-6	TRBD1	TGTGCCAGCAGCTTGCCCCAGGGGGCCGGGTATGGCTACACCTTC	CASSLPQGAGYGYTF
TRBJ1-1	.	TRBV6-5	.	TGTGCCAGCAGTCAACAGGGAAAGGGGACTGAAGCTTTCTTT	CASSQQGKGTEAFF
TRBJ2-5	few	TRBV14	.	TGTGCCAGCAGCCAAGAAAGCGCTAATTCGGAGACCCAGTACTTC	CASSQESANSETQYF
TRBJ1-1	.	TRBV20-1	.	TGCAGTGCTAGTGGCGACAGTGAAGCTTTCTTT	CSASGDSEAFF
TRBJ2-6	few	TRBV9	.	TGTGCCAGCAGCGTAGACCTGGGAAACGTCCTGACTTTC	CASSVDLGNVLTF
TRBJ1-2	.	TRBV6-5	.	TGTGCCAGCAGTTACTCGGCAAATTACGGCTACACCTTC	CASSYSANYGYTF
TRBJ2-1	.	TRBV2	.	TGTGCCAGCAGCGATAGATCCTGGGGTTACAATGAGCAGTTCTTC	CASSDRSWGYNEQFF
TRBJ2-1	many	TRBV7-2	TRBD2	TGTGCCAGCAGTTTGCCTCCTAGCGGGACCGCCGCTGAGCAGTTCTTC	CASSLPPSGTAAEQFF
TRBJ2-3	.	TRBV7-2	.	TGTGCCAGCAGCTCTCGGGGACTCCGCACAGATACGCAGTATTTT	CASSSRGLRTDTQYF
TRBJ2-2	few	TRBV5-1	.	TGCGCCAGCAGCCTCGGACAGTCTCGAATCACCGGGGAGCTGTTTTTT	CASSLGQSRITGELFF
TRBJ2-1	.	TRBV7-2	.	TGTGCCAGCAGCCCGGACAGCAGCTCCTACAATGAGCAGTTCTTC	CASSPDSSSYNEQFF
TRBJ2-7	few	TRBV28	TRBD1	TGTGCCAGCAGCACTGCTGGGACAGTATACGAGCAGTACTTC	CASSTAGTVYEQYF
TRBJ2-5	.	TRBV5-4	TRBD2	TGTGCCAGCAGCCAAGACGTGTCGAGGGCTAGCGGGCACCAAGAGACCCAGTACTTC	CASSQDVSRASGHQETQYF
TRBJ2-4	few	TRBV5-1	.	TGCGCCAGCAGCTCCCGTGGAGGAGACATTCAGTACTTC	CASSSRGGDIQYF
TRBJ2-7	many	TRBV4-2	TRBD2	TGTGCCAGCAGCCAAGATCCCAGGGACTATTACGAGCAGTACTTC	CASSQDPRDYYEQYF
TRBJ1-1	.	TRBV18	.	TGTGCCGCTCGGGAGACAATGAACACTGAAGCTTTCTTT	CAARETMNTEAFF
TRBJ2-5	few	TRBV4-2	.	TGTGCCAGCAGCCCAACACGAGAGACCCAGTACTTC	CASSPTRETQYF
TRBJ1-1	few	TRBV30	TRBD1	TGTGCCTGGAATCCGGGACAGGGGAACACTGAAGCTTTCTTT	CAWNPGQGNTEAFF
TRBJ2-4	.	TRBV5-4	.	TGTGCCAGCAGCCAAGATCTCATGGGCAAAAACATTCAGTACTTC	CASSQDLMGKNIQYF
TRBJ2-1	few	TRBV7-7	TRBD2	TGTGCCAGCAGCTTAGGACTAGCGGGAGAGGGTGAGCAGTTCTTC	CASSLGLAGEGEQFF